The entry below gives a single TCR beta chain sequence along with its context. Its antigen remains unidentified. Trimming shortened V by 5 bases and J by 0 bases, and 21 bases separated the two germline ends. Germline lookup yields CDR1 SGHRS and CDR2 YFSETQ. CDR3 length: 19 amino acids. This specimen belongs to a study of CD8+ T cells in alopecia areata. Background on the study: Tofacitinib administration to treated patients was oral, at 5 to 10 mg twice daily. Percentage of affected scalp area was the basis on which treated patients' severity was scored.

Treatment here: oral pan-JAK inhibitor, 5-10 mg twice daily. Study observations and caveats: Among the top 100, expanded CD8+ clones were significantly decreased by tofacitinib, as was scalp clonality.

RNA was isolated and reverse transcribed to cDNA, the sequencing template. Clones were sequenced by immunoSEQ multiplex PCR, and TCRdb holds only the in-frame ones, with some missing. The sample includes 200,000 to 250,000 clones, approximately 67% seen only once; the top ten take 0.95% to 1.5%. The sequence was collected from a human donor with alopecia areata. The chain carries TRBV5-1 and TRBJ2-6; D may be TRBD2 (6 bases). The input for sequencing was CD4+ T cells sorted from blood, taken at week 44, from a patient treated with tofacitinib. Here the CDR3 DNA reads TGCGCCAGCAGGGCACCAGGTGGGGAGGACCGCTCTGGGGCCAACGTCCTGACTTTC. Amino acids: CASRAPGGEDRSGANVLTF.